Below are 12 T cell receptor beta chains sequenced from a single sample in a study of pediatric ulcerative colitis. The method was immunoSEQ multiplex PCR; TCRdb's version includes in-frame clones alone and lacks a portion of them. Here the sample spans about 64,000 clones, 77% being singletons. The sample was blood. Receptors originate from a boy under 18 with moderate ulcerative colitis.

The chain links TRBV18 to TRBJ1-1; the D gene is possibly TRBD1 (5 bases). Trimming pared 2 bases from V and 1 base from J, leaving 11 bases between. This CDR3 comprises 15 residues. Germline V gives CDR1 KGHSH, CDR2 LQKENI. CDR3 in DNA: TGTGCCAGCTCACCAGGTCCCACAGGGAACACTGAAGCTTTCTTT. Translating it yields CASSPGPTGNTEAFF.

The J gene is TRBJ2-7, the V gene TRBV7-2; 7 bases map to TRBD2. V dropped 4 bases and J dropped 3; count of bases not matched to a gene: 9. CDR1 and CDR2 from the germline V gene are SGHTA and FQGNSA. This CDR3 has 15 amino acids. CDR3 region: CASSSQLAPSYEQYF. In DNA, the CDR3 is TGTGCCAGCAGCTCTCAACTAGCGCCAAGCTACGAGCAGTACTTC.

V gene TRBV4-1 combines with J gene TRBJ1-1, with D unclear. The CDR3 has 12 amino acids. From germline, CDR1 is MGHRA and CDR2 YSYEKL. V shed 4 bases and J shed 6 bases, with 9 bases lying between them. The CDR3 sequence is CASSPPYSEAFF. The DNA for the CDR3 is TGCGCCAGCAGCCCCCCTTATTCTGAAGCTTTCTTT.

The V and J genes are TRBV7-3 and TRBJ2-2; 7 bases are a match to TRBD1. This CDR3 has 14 residues. CDR1 and CDR2 (germline): SGHTA, FQGTGA. Trimming took 6 bases from V and 5 from J; bases not matched to a gene: 6. CDR3 sequence reads: CASRSTGTTGELFF. The CDR3 nucleotides read TGTGCCAGCAGATCGACAGGGACGACCGGGGAGCTGTTTTTT.

The V gene is TRBV9, the J gene TRBJ2-6; D is perhaps TRBD1 (7 bases). V was shortened by 3 bases and J by 1 base, with 17 bases between the two germline ends. This CDR3 is 18 amino acids long. Germline loops: CDR1 SGDLS, CDR2 YYNGEE. For the CDR3, the DNA is TGTGCCAGCAGCGCGTGGCAGGGGGGTGTTTCTGGGGCCAACGTCCTGACTTTC. It yields the protein CASSAWQGGVSGANVLTF. The variable domain in full, completed from reference TRBV9 and TRBJ2-6, reads DSGVTQTPKHLITATGQRVTLRCSPRSGDLSVYWYQQSLDQGLQFLIQYYNGEERAKGNILERFSAQQFPDLHSELNLSSLELGDSALYFCASSAWQGGVSGANVLTFGAGSRLTVL.

This clone was detected a few times. J is TRBJ2-3 and V is TRBV27, with 8 bases that match TRBD2. The germline V gene encodes CDR1 MNHEY and CDR2 SMNVEV (reference sequence). The CDR3 is 14 residues long. The trim removed 6 bases at V and 3 bases at J, leaving 5 bases unmatched. The CDR3 spells CASSQTSGTDTQYF. The CDR3 bases are TGTGCCAGCAGCCAAACTAGCGGAACAGATACGCAGTATTTT.

The chain joins TRBV5-4 to TRBJ2-3; 9 nucleotides align to TRBD2. The CDR3 has 15 amino acids. Germline loops: CDR1 SGHNT, CDR2 YYREEE (reference sequence). V lost 2 bases, J lost 2 bases, and 3 bases stayed unmatched. CDR3 protein: CASSFAGGLTDTQYF. The CDR3 DNA follows: TGTGCCAGCAGCTTCGCGGGGGGGCTCACAGATACGCAGTATTTT.

V is TRBV4-1 and J is TRBJ1-1; no clear D. V was cut by 0 bases and J by 4 bases, with 15 bases left in between. The CDR3 is made up of 16 amino acids. Germline lookup yields CDR1 MGHRA and CDR2 YSYEKL. Written as DNA, the CDR3 is TGCGCCAGCAGCCAAGATCGAGGGTTGCGCCTCACTGAAGCTTTCTTT. Its translation: CASSQDRGLRLTEAFF.

The chain uses TRBV5-1 and TRBJ1-1, with no clear D. V lost 0 bases to trimming and J lost 4 bases, with 10 bases between them. Germline-derived CDR1 and CDR2 are SGHRS and YFSETQ. The CDR3 is 14 residues long. This CDR3 reads CASSLVSGFTEAFF. The CDR3 DNA reads TGCGCCAGCAGCTTGGTGAGCGGGTTCACTGAAGCTTTCTTT.

As DNA, the CDR3 is TGTGCCAGCAGTGAACCAGCGGGGGGACGAGAGACCCAGTACTTC. Protein sequence: CASSEPAGGRETQYF. This chain joins TRBV2 and TRBJ2-5, with TRBD2 matching over 9 bases. V shed 2 bases and J 4 bases; nucleotides not matched to a gene: 5. The germline V gene encodes CDR1 SNHLY and CDR2 FYNNEI. This CDR3 is built from 15 residues. Full variable domain (rest looked up from reference TRBV2 and TRBJ2-5): EPEVTQTPSHQVTQMGQEVILRCVPISNHLYFYWYRQILGQKVEFLVSFYNNEISEKSEIFDDQFSVERPDGSNFTLKIRSTKLEDSAMYFCASSEPAGGRETQYFGPGTRLLVL.

V usage is TRBV6-1 and J usage is TRBJ2-7; D call uncertain. The CDR3 contains 16 residues. Germline lookup yields CDR1 MNHNS and CDR2 SASEGT. Trimming took off 2 bases at V and 1 base at J, with 15 bases between the two ends. For the CDR3, the DNA is TGTGCCAGCAGTGAACGGGTCGCCGGGCGATCCTACGAGCAGTACTTC. Protein sequence: CASSERVAGRSYEQYF.

The chain couples TRBV11-2 to TRBJ2-6, with 14 nucleotides matching TRBD2. Trimming removed 7 bases from V and 3 bases from J; junction bases left unmatched: 5. The CDR3 length is 17 residues. CDR1 is SGHAT and CDR2 is FQNNGV in the germline V gene. The DNA for the CDR3 is TGTGCCAGCACTCCGGGACTAGCGGGAGTTGGGGCCAACGTCCTGACTTTC. The encoded protein is CASTPGLAGVGANVLTF.